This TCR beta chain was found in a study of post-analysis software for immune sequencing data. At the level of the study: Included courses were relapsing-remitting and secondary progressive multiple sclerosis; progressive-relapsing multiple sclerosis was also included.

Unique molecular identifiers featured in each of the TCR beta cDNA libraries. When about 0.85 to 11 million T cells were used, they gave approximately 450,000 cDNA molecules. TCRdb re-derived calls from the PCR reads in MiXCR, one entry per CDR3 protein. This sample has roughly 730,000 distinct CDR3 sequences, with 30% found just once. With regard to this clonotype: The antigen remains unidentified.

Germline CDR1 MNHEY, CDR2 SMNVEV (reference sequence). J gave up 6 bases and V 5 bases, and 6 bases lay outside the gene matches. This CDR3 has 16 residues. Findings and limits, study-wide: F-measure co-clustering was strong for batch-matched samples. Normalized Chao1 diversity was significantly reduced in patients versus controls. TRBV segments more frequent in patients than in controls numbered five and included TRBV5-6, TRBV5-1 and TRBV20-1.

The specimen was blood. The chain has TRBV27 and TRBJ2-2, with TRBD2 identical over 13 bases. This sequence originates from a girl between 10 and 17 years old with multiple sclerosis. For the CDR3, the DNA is TGTGCCAGCAGTCTACTAGCGGGAGGGGGGTCCGGGGAGCTGTTTTTT. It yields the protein CASSLLAGGGSGELFF.